The 10 T cell receptor beta chains below all came from one sample that was sequenced in a study of early T cells in non-severe SARS-CoV-2 infection. TCRdb fed the 5' RACE reads into MiXCR, producing one record per CDR3 protein. The data contain tens of thousands of distinct CDR3 sequences, over 10% of them singletons. Sequencing was performed on whole blood, taken at baseline. The receptors stem from an adult who was a healthcare worker with PCR-confirmed SARS-CoV-2 infection or an uninfected control (not recorded which).

This clonotype appeared many times. V usage is TRBV5-1 and J usage is TRBJ1-1; D is possibly TRBD1 (6 bases). Per germline, CDR1 SGHRS and CDR2 YFSETQ. This CDR3 spans 16 amino acids. Trimming removed 0 bases at V and 0 bases at J, with 12 bases between. CDR3 protein: CASSLAYKGVNTEAFF. The CDR3 nucleotides are TGCGCCAGCAGCTTGGCCTATAAGGGGGTGAACACTGAAGCTTTCTTT. The full variable domain, completed using reference TRBV5-1 and TRBJ1-1, is KAGVTQTPRYLIKTRGQQVTLSCSPISGHRSVSWYQQTPGQGLQFLFEYFSETQRNKGNFPGRFSGRQFSNSRSEMNVSTLELGDSALYLCASSLAYKGVNTEAFFGQGTRLTVV.

V gene TRBV20-1 combines with J gene TRBJ2-7; 7 bases line up with TRBD2. From germline, CDR1 is DFQATT and CDR2 SNEGSKA (reference sequence). Trimming removed 6 bases from V and 0 bases from J; junction bases left unmatched: 14. CDR3 length: 16 residues. CDR3 DNA: TGCAGTGCCCCCCGTCTGGACGGGAGGAGCTCCTACGAGCAGTACTTC. Translation gives CSAPRLDGRSSYEQYF.

The rearrangement links TRBV7-8 to TRBJ1-5; 12 bases line up with TRBD1. Germline values: CDR1 SGHVS, CDR2 FQNEAQ. The CDR3 loop spans 17 amino acids. V trimming: 3 bases; J trimming: 1 base; junction bases outside the gene matches: 4. CDR3 sequence (DNA): TGTGCCAGCAGCTTGGGACAGGGGGCTTACAGCAATCAGCCCCAGCATTTT. This sequence encodes CASSLGQGAYSNQPQHF.

This chain joins TRBV14 and TRBJ1-1, with TRBD1 matching 10 bases. V was clipped by 1 base and J by 4 bases; unmatched bases: 6. This CDR3 is built from 16 residues. Germline CDR1 and CDR2: SGHDN and FVKESK. The CDR3 region is CASSQALGQGLTEAFF. The CDR3 DNA reads TGTGCCAGCAGCCAAGCCCTGGGACAGGGGCTCACTGAAGCTTTCTTT.

The rearrangement uses TRBV27 and TRBJ2-7; 12 bases map to TRBD2. Germline lookup yields CDR1 MNHEY and CDR2 SMNVEV (reference sequence). The J segment lost 5 bases and the V segment lost 2 bases, leaving 4 bases of the junction unmatched. The CDR3 sequence is 15 residues long. The CDR3 spells CASSLLTSGRNEQYF. CDR3 DNA: TGTGCCAGCAGTTTACTCACTAGCGGGAGGAACGAGCAGTACTTC.

This clonotype was seen at least ten times. The rearrangement uses TRBV18 and TRBJ2-6; D remains ambiguous. The ends were cut back, 3 bases at V and 2 bases at J, with 8 bases in the middle. Germline CDR1 KGHSH, CDR2 LQKENI. This CDR3 is built from 15 residues. The CDR3 nucleotides are TGTGCCAGCTCACCGCTAGATACTGGGGCCAACGTCCTGACTTTC. Its protein is CASSPLDTGANVLTF.

The CDR3 sequence: CASSPRIYGYTF. CDR3 coding DNA: TGTGCCAGCAGTCCCCGGATCTATGGCTACACCTTC. The V gene is TRBV6-2 or TRBV6-3, the J gene TRBJ1-2; D remains unclear. Deletions cut 5 bases from V and 4 bases from J, with 8 bases between. The CDR3 extends over 12 amino acids. The V gene's germline CDR1 is MNHEY and CDR2 SVGEGT.

The chain uses TRBV15 and TRBJ1-2; D unclear. The CDR3 loop spans 12 amino acids. CDR1 LNHNV and CDR2 YYDKDF come from the germline V gene (reference sequence). V was trimmed by 2 bases and J by 7 bases, leaving 8 bases between them. CDR3 sequence reads: CATSRNRRGYTF. In DNA, the CDR3 is TGTGCCACCAGCAGAAATAGACGTGGCTACACCTTC.

This clonotype was observed a few times. V usage is TRBV7-9 and J usage is TRBJ2-3, with a tentative D call TRBD1 (6 bases). Trimming removed 3 bases from V and 2 bases from J, with 12 bases in between. There are 15 residues in the CDR3. The V gene's germline CDR1 is SEHNR and CDR2 FQNEAQ (reference sequence). The CDR3 coding sequence is TGTGCCAGCAGCTTTCAGGGGTCTATCACAGATACGCAGTATTTT. It yields the protein CASSFQGSITDTQYF. Variable domain in full (rest from reference TRBV7-9 and TRBJ2-3): DTGVSQNPRHKITKRGQNVTFRCDPISEHNRLYWYRQTLGQGPEFLTYFQNEAQLEKSRLLSDRFSAERPKGSFSTLEIQRTEQGDSAMYLCASSFQGSITDTQYFGPGTRLTVL.

This clonotype occurred many times. The J gene is TRBJ1-4, the V gene TRBV5-1, with D possibly being TRBD1 (5 bases). V dropped 4 bases and J dropped 7 bases, with 8 bases sitting between them. In germline, CDR1 is SGHRS, CDR2 YFSETQ. The CDR3 is made up of 12 amino acids. DNA for the CDR3: TGCGCCAGCAGCCCTGGGGGTGAAAAACTGTTTTTT. The encoded protein is CASSPGGEKLFF. Variable domain in full (rest from reference TRBV5-1 and TRBJ1-4): KAGVTQTPRYLIKTRGQQVTLSCSPISGHRSVSWYQQTPGQGLQFLFEYFSETQRNKGNFPGRFSGRQFSNSRSEMNVSTLELGDSALYLCASSPGGEKLFFGSGTQLSVL.